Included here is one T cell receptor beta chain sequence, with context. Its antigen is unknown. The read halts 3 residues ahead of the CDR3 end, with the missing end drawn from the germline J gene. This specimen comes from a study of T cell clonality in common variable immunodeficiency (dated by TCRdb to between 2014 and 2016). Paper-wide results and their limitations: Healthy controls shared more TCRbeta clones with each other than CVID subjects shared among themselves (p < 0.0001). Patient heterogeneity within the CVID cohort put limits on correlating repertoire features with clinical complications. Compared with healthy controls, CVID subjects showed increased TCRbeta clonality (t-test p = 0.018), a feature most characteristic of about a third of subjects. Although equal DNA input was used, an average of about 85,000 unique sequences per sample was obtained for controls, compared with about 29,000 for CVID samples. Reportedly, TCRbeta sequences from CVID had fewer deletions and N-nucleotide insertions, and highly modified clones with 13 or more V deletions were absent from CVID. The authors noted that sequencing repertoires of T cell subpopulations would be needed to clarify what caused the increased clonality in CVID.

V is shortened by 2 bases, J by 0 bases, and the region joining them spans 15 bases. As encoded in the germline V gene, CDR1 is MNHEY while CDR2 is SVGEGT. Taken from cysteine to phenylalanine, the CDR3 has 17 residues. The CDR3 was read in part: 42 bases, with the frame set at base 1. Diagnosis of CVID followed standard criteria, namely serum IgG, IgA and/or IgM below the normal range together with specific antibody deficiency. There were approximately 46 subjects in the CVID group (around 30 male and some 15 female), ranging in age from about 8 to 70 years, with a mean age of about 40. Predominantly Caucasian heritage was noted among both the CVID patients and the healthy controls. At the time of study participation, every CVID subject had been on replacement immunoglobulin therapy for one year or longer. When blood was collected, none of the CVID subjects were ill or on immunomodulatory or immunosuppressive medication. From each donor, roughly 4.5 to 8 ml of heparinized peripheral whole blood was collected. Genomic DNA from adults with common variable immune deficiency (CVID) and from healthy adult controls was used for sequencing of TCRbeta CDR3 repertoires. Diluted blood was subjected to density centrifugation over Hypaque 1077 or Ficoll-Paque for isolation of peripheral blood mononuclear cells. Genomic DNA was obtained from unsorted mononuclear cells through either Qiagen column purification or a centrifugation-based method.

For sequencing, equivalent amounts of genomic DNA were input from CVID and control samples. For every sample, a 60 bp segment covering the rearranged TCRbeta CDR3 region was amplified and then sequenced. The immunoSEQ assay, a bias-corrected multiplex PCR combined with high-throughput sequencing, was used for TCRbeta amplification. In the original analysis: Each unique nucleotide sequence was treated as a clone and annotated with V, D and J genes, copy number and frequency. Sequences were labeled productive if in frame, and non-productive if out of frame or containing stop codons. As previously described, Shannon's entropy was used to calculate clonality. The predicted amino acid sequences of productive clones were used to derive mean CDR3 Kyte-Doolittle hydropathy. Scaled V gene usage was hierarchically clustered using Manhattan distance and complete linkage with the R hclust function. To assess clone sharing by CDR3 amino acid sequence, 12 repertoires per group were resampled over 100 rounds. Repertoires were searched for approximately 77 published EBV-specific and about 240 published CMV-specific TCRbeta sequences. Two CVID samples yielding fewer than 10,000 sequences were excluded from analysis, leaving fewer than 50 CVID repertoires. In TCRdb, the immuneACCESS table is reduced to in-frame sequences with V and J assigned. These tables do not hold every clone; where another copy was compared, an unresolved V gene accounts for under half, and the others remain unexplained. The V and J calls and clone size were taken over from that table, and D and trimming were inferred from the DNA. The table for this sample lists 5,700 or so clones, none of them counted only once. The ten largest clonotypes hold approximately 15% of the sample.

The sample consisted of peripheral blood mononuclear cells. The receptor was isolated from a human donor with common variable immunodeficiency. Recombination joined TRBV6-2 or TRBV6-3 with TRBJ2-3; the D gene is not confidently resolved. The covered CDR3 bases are TGTGCCAGCAGTTACGGCCCGACAACCCCTAGCACAGATACG. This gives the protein CASSYGPTTPSTDT. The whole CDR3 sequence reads CASSYGPTTPSTDTQYF.